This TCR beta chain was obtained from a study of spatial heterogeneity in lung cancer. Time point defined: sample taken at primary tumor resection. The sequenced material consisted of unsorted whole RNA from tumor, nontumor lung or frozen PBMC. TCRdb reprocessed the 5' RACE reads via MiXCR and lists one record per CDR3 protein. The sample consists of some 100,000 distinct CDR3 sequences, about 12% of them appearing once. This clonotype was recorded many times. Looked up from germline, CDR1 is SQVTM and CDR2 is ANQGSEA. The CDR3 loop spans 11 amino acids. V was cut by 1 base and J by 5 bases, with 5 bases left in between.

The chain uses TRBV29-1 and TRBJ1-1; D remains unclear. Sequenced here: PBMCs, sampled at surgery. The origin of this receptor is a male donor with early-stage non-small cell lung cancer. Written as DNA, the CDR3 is TGCAGCGTTGAAGTGGGAACTGAAGCTTTCTTT. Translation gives CSVEVGTEAFF.